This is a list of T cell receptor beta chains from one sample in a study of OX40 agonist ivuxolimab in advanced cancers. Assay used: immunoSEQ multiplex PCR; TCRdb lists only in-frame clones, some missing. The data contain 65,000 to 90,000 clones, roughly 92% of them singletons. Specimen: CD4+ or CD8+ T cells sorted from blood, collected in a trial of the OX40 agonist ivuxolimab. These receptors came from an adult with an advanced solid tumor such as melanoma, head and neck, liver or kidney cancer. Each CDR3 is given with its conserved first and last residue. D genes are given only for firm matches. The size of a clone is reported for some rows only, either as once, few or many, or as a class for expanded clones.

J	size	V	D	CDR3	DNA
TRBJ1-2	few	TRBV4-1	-	CASSQDGADPYGYTF	TGCGCCAGCAGCCAAGATGGGGCAGACCCCTATGGCTACACCTTC
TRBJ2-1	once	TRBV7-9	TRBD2	CASSLAWGGGLSYNEQFF	TGTGCCAGCAGCTTAGCTTGGGGCGGGGGGCTCTCCTACAATGAGCAGTTCTTC
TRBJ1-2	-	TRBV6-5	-	CASSYSTSVRGYTF	TGTGCCAGCAGTTACTCGACGTCCGTTAGGGGCTACACCTTC
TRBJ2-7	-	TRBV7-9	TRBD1	CASSSPQGEIISYEQYF	TGTGCCAGCAGCTCGCCTCAGGGGGAGATAATCTCCTACGAGCAGTACTTC
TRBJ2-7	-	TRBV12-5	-	CASGLDLFIEQYF	TGTGCTAGTGGTTTGGACCTTTTTATCGAGCAGTACTTC
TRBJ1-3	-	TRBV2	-	CASRAGQSSGNTIYF	TGTGCCAGCAGGGCCGGACAGTCTTCTGGAAACACCATATATTTT
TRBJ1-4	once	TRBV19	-	CASSILGHEEWKEKLFF	TGTGCCAGTAGTATACTGGGACACGAAGAGTGGAAGGAAAAACTGTTTTTT
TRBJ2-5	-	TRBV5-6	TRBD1	CASSYPGQGLETQYF	TGTGCCAGCAGCTACCCGGGACAGGGGTTAGAGACCCAGTACTTC
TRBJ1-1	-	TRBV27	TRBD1	CASSLATGVNTEAFF	TGTGCCAGCAGTCTGGCGACAGGGGTGAACACTGAAGCTTTCTTT
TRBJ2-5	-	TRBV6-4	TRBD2	CASRGLSGGTGETQYF	TGTGCCAGCAGGGGACTATCTGGGGGGACGGGGGAGACCCAGTACTTC
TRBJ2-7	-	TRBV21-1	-	CASSKARGGAGVFYEQYF	TGTGCCAGCAGCAAAGCCCGGGGCGGAGCGGGGGTGTTCTACGAGCAGTACTTC
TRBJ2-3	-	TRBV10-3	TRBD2	CAISVVWVAGGNTDTQYF	TGTGCCATCAGTGTCGTTTGGGTAGCGGGGGGCAACACAGATACGCAGTATTTT
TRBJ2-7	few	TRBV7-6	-	CASSPISYEQYF	TGTGCCAGCAGCCCCATCTCCTACGAGCAGTACTTC
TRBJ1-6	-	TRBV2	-	CASSELGHNSPLHF	TGTGCCAGCAGTGAACTAGGCCATAATTCACCCCTCCACTTT
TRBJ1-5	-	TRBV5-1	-	CASSLVGSSDQPQHF	TGCGCCAGCAGCTTGGTAGGGAGTTCAGATCAGCCCCAGCATTTT
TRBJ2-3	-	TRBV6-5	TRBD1	CASSYSQNRGWDTQYF	TGTGCCAGCAGTTACTCCCAGAACAGGGGATGGGATACGCAGTATTTT
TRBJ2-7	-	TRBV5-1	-	CASSFEGGDEQYF	TGCGCCAGCAGCTTTGAGGGTGGAGACGAGCAGTACTTC
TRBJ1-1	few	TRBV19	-	CASSIVQDTEAFF	TGTGCCAGTAGTATCGTTCAGGACACTGAAGCTTTCTTT
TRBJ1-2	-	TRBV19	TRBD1	CASSWTGGSYGYTF	TGTGCCAGTAGTTGGACAGGGGGCAGCTATGGCTACACCTTC
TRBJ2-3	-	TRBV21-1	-	CASSTRLASTDTQYF	TGTGCCAGCAGCACTCGACTTGCCAGCACAGATACGCAGTATTTT
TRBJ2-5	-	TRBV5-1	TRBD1	CASSSTGYQETQYF	TGCGCCAGCAGCTCGACAGGGTACCAAGAGACCCAGTACTTC
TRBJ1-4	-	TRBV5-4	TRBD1	CASSLSHRGSGPNEKLFF	TGTGCCAGCAGCTTGTCCCACAGGGGATCAGGGCCTAATGAAAAACTGTTTTTT
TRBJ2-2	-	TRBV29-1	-	CSVPSHRDLGELFF	TGCAGCGTTCCGTCCCACCGGGATCTCGGGGAGCTGTTTTTT
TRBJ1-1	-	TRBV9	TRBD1	CASSVRTGGSTEAFF	TGTGCCAGCAGCGTTAGGACAGGGGGTTCCACTGAAGCTTTCTTT
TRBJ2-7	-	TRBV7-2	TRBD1	CASSTPGQGYEQYF	TGTGCCAGCAGCACACCGGGACAGGGCTACGAGCAGTACTTC
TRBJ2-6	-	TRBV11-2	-	CASSLWAANSGANVLTF	TGTGCCAGCAGCTTGTGGGCAGCGAACTCTGGGGCCAACGTCCTGACTTTC
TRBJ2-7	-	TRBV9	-	CASSARAGGQYEQYF	TGTGCCAGCAGCGCCCGTGCCGGGGGGCAATACGAGCAGTACTTC
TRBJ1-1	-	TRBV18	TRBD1	CASSPGTGANTEAFF	TGTGCCAGCTCACCAGGGACAGGGGCGAACACTGAAGCTTTCTTT